This is a list of T cell receptor beta chains from one sample in a study of T cell repertoires in cytomegalovirus infection. MiXCR, run by TCRdb on the reads, gives a single entry per CDR3 protein. The sample consists of 600,000 to 800,000 distinct CDR3 sequences, roughly 24% of them appearing once. Sequencing used CD8+ T cells from PBMCs. These receptors all stem from a human donor in good health (CMV status not recorded). Some clones in this sample may be carry-over from other donors' samples. The CDR3 runs from the conserved cysteine through the conserved F or W. D genes are given only for firm matches. Where a row states a size, it is once, few, many or the class of an expanded clone; other rows omit it.

few	TRBV14	.	TRBJ1-2	TGTGCCAGCAGCCGAGGCGATCTCCGGGGAGGGAACCTCTATGGCTACACCTTC	CASSRGDLRGGNLYGYTF
few	TRBV15	.	TRBJ1-6	TGTGCCACCAGCAGCAGGAGTGGGGCCTATAATTCACCCCTCCACTTT	CATSSRSGAYNSPLHF
.	TRBV6-6	.	TRBJ2-7	TGTGCCAGCAGTTACTCCCCGGGGCCTGACGACGAGCAGTACTTC	CASSYSPGPDDEQYF
.	TRBV20-1	.	TRBJ2-7	TGCAGTGCTAGAGATTTGGAGGGGGCCTACGAGCAGTACTTC	CSARDLEGAYEQYF
.	TRBV7-6	TRBD1	TRBJ1-6	TGTGCCAGCAGCATCGGACAGGGGACTCCCCTCCACTTT	CASSIGQGTPLHF
.	TRBV6-5	.	TRBJ1-4	TGTGCCAGCAGCCTAACGACTTACCGGAGGGAAAAACTGTTTTTT	CASSLTTYRREKLFF
few	TRBV4-3	TRBD2	TRBJ2-1	TGCGCCAGCAGCCAAGACGGCGGGGGGCCCATTGAGCAGTTCTTC	CASSQDGGGPIEQFF
.	TRBV5-5	TRBD1	TRBJ2-3	TGTGCCAGCAGCCGACAGGGGTCGGGTTTGAGCACAGATACGCAGTATTTT	CASSRQGSGLSTDTQYF
.	TRBV6-6	.	TRBJ2-1	TGTGCCAGCAGTTACTTGGAGGAGACAGGTAGTCACAATGAGCAGTTCTTC	CASSYLEETGSHNEQFF
many	TRBV25-1	.	TRBJ1-1	TGTGCCAGCAGTGAATATTTTTCCCCCGGGACGGTGAACACTGAAGCTTTCTTT	CASSEYFSPGTVNTEAFF
.	TRBV7-9	TRBD1	TRBJ1-2	TGTGCCAGCAGCGACGGGACAGGGCCAGCTAACTATGGCTACACCTTC	CASSDGTGPANYGYTF
.	TRBV6-6	TRBD1	TRBJ2-3	TGTGCCAGCAGTTACACCGAATTCACCTTCCGGGACAGGGGCGCCGTTAGCACAGATACGCAGTATTTT	CASSYTEFTFRDRGAVSTDTQYF
.	TRBV7-3	.	TRBJ2-2	TGTGCCAGCAGCTCTTGGACTTCCAACACCGGGGAGCTGTTTTTT	CASSSWTSNTGELFF
.	TRBV5-4	TRBD2	TRBJ2-1	TGTGCCAGCAGCCGAGCAGGAAGCGGGGGGCCCTACTACAATGAGCAGTTCTTC	CASSRAGSGGPYYNEQFF
.	TRBV14	.	TRBJ2-1	TGTGCCAGCAGCCTCCGCGTCCCAAAACAGGGGGGGTCCTACAATGAGCAGTTCTTC	CASSLRVPKQGGSYNEQFF
.	TRBV7-2	.	TRBJ1-6	TGTGCCAGCAGCTTAGGTCGTCACGGGAGGAATTCACCCCTCCACTTT	CASSLGRHGRNSPLHF
.	TRBV24-1	TRBD1	TRBJ2-1	TGTGCCACCAGTGCCATTGACAGGGGGTCCTACAATGAGCAGTTCTTC	CATSAIDRGSYNEQFF
few	TRBV20-1	.	TRBJ1-6	TGCAGTGCTAGAGATTCGGAGGGCTCCTATAATTCACCCCTCCACTTT	CSARDSEGSYNSPLHF
.	TRBV6-6	.	TRBJ1-2	TGTGCCAGCGTGCGCTACACCTTC	CASVRYTF
.	TRBV19	TRBD1	TRBJ2-1	TGTGCCAGTAGTGACCGGGACAGGGTCGCCAATGAGCAGTTCTTC	CASSDRDRVANEQFF
.	TRBV7-4	.	TRBJ2-1	TGTGCCAGCAGCTCCCCCCAGGGGCAGTTCTTC	CASSSPQGQFF
many	TRBV7-2	.	TRBJ1-5	TGTGCCAGCAGCTTAGCAAGGGCAGGGCGGGGGCAGCCCCAGCATTTT	CASSLARAGRGQPQHF
few	TRBV6-2/TRBV6-3	TRBD2	TRBJ2-1	TGTGCCAGCAGTTACGGTCCTCGACTGGAGCGGGGTATCTACAATGAGCAGTTCTTC	CASSYGPRLERGIYNEQFF
many	TRBV7-6	.	TRBJ1-4	TGTGCCAGCAGCTTAGCTGATGACCAAAGAAGGGTCGATGAAAAACTGTTTTTT	CASSLADDQRRVDEKLFF
.	TRBV12-3/TRBV12-4	.	TRBJ2-3	TGTGCCAGCAGTGGCGCAACCGGGAATACAGATACGCAGTATTTT	CASSGATGNTDTQYF
.	TRBV28	.	TRBJ1-2	TGTGCCAGCAGTTCCTCTCCGGCAGCTAGTTATGGCTACACCTTC	CASSSSPAASYGYTF
.	TRBV6-5	.	TRBJ2-1	TGTGCCAGCAGTTACTCCTTCCCGGGGGAGGCTTACAATGAGCAGTTCTTC	CASSYSFPGEAYNEQFF
.	TRBV10-3	TRBD1	TRBJ2-6	TGTGCCATCAGTGTGTGGGCCCCGTTGTTGGGACAGGGTGACGCTGGGGCCAACGTCCTGACTTTC	CAISVWAPLLGQGDAGANVLTF
many	TRBV7-2	.	TRBJ1-6	TGTGCCAGCAGCTTGGGACCGGGATCCTCCTATAATTCACCCCTCCACTTT	CASSLGPGSSYNSPLHF
few	TRBV14	.	TRBJ2-5	TGTGCCAGCAGCCGAACTGGAGGGCTGAGTGAGACCCAGTACTTC	CASSRTGGLSETQYF
many	TRBV7-9	.	TRBJ1-1	TGTGCCAGCAGCCCCGGGATCACTGAAGCTTTCTTT	CASSPGITEAFF
.	TRBV29-1	.	TRBJ1-1	TGCAGCGCTCAGGGGCGGACTGAAGCTTTCTTT	CSAQGRTEAFF
.	TRBV20-1	.	TRBJ1-3	TGCAGTGCTAGGTCCGACTCTGGAAACACCATATATTTT	CSARSDSGNTIYF
few	TRBV29-1	.	TRBJ1-2	TGCAGCGTTGAAGATCGTTGGGGAGGGGCGAACTATGGCTACACCTTC	CSVEDRWGGANYGYTF
many	TRBV28	.	TRBJ1-2	TGTGCCAGCAGTCCAAGGGCAGGTTGGCGACCCCAAGCCAATAACTATGGCTACACCTTC	CASSPRAGWRPQANNYGYTF
.	TRBV7-6	.	TRBJ2-1	TGTGCCAGCAACGAAAGAGGGAATGAGCAGTTCTTC	CASNERGNEQFF
.	TRBV6-1	.	TRBJ2-1	TGTGCCACCGGCAAGCAGTTCTTC	CATGKQFF
many	TRBV7-2	TRBD1	TRBJ2-5	TGTGCCAGCAGCTTAGGGTACAGGGGGGTGGAGACCCAGTACTTC	CASSLGYRGVETQYF
few	TRBV7-9	.	TRBJ2-4	TGTGCCAGCAGCTTCATGCCCAGGTTCGGGGCCAAAAACATTCAGTACTTC	CASSFMPRFGAKNIQYF
many	TRBV10-3	.	TRBJ2-2	TGTGCCATCAGGACGAATCAGGGGAACACCGGGGAGCTGTTTTTT	CAIRTNQGNTGELFF
.	TRBV6-4	TRBD1	TRBJ2-1	TGTGCCAGCAGTTCGGACAGGGCATCACATGAGCAGTTCTTC	CASSSDRASHEQFF
few	TRBV5-4	.	TRBJ2-2	TGTGCCAGCAGCTGGGGGTCTACCGGGGAGCTGTTTTTT	CASSWGSTGELFF
.	TRBV6-5	TRBD1	TRBJ1-5	TGTGCCAGCAGCCGGGACAGCAATAGCAATCAGCCCCAGCATTTT	CASSRDSNSNQPQHF
.	TRBV9	.	TRBJ1-1	TGTGCCAGTTTCCGGGGGAACACTGAAGCTTTCTTT	CASFRGNTEAFF
few	TRBV14	.	TRBJ2-1	TGTGCCAGCAGCCTTCGGACACCGGCGGGTGAGCAGTTCTTC	CASSLRTPAGEQFF
few	TRBV7-2	.	TRBJ1-6	TGTGCCAGCAGCTTAGATAGGACTAGTAATTCACCCCTCCACTTT	CASSLDRTSNSPLHF
.	TRBV28	.	TRBJ1-5	TGTGCCAGCAGTCCCCCAGAGGCCAGCAATCAGCCCCAGCATTTT	CASSPPEASNQPQHF
few	TRBV7-6	.	TRBJ1-1	TGTGCCAGCAGCTTAGCGGGGGTTAGCAACACTGAAGCTTTCTTT	CASSLAGVSNTEAFF